This TCR beta chain derives from a study of OX40 agonist ivuxolimab in advanced cancers. The overall study: Patients with hepatocellular carcinoma, melanoma, renal cell or head and neck cancer made up the dose-escalation patients. Therapy given before enrollment (anti-PD-1, anti-PD-L1 or anti-CTLA-4) was allowed, and 40% to 45% had some. Whole-study findings and limits: Circulating CD4+ and CD8+ T cells showed clonal expansion by week 6 at 0.1 to 3.0 mg/kg. Among the nonresponders, some also had low normalized T-cell clonal expansion.

Regarding this clone: Its target is not known.

Generated by immunoSEQ multiplex PCR, the TCRdb table keeps only in-frame clones and is missing some. The sample includes about 77,000 clones, around nine tenths seen only once; the top ten take around 2.4%. Trimming took off 1 base at V and 4 bases at J, with 16 bases between the two ends. The germline V gene has CDR1 MGHDK and CDR2 SYGVNS. The CDR3 is made up of 16 amino acids. This TCR was recovered from an adult with an advanced solid tumor such as melanoma, head and neck, liver or kidney cancer. The chain carries TRBV25-1 and TRBJ1-2, with D possibly being TRBD1 (6 bases). The source material was CD4+ or CD8+ T cells sorted from blood, sampled in a trial of the OX40 agonist ivuxolimab. As DNA, the CDR3 is TGTGCCAGCAGTGAATTTGGCAGGGGCGGTTTCTATGGCTACACCTTC. Its protein is CASSEFGRGGFYGYTF.